The subject of this entry is one TCR beta chain. V dropped 4 bases and J dropped 3; count of bases not matched to a gene: 9. The CDR3 is 16 amino acids. CDR1 is MNHNS, CDR2 SASEGT, per germline. The data derive from a study of preoperative IRX-2 immunotherapy in early breast cancer. Sequenced by immunoSEQ multiplex PCR; TCRdb stores in-frame clones only, minus some. The table has around 62,000 clones, 94% seen once; the top ten hold around 1.5%. Indicated treatment: preoperative locoregional IRX-2 cytokine immunotherapy. Preoperative locoregional IRX-2 cytokine immunotherapy was tested in the phase Ib source study.

This material was acquired from a patient treated with IRX-2 immunotherapy. The chain joins TRBV6-1 to TRBJ1-3; 7 bases are shared with TRBD1. This TCR derives from a human donor with breast cancer. CDR3 in DNA: TGTGCCAGCAGTGCAACCCGGGCAGGGGGTGGAAACACCATATATTTT. Encoded protein: CASSATRAGGGNTIYF.